Listed below are T cell receptor beta chains from one sample, sequenced in a study of T cell responses to AZD1222 COVID-19 vaccine. Assay: immunoSEQ multiplex PCR; the TCRdb copy retains only in-frame clones and omits some. The sample includes more than 150,000 clones, approximately 90% seen only once; the top ten take approximately 26%. Specimen: peripheral blood, collected 28 days after the second AZD1222 dose. These receptor sequences come from an adult who received the AZD1222 COVID-19 vaccine. Each CDR3 is given with its conserved first and last residue. D genes are given only for firm matches. Clone size is stated in some rows and not others, as once, few, many or a class when expanded.

J: TRBJ2-5; D: .; V: TRBV19; size: .; DNA: TGTGCCAGTATTGAGGACGTCTTGGGGACCCAGTACTTC; CDR3: CASIEDVLGTQYF
J: TRBJ2-7; D: .; V: TRBV2; size: .; DNA: TGTGCCAGCAGCCTCAAAGGGCAGGTCCTAAACGAGCAGTACTTC; CDR3: CASSLKGQVLNEQYF
J: TRBJ2-3; D: TRBD2; V: TRBV5-1; size: .; DNA: TGCGCCAGCAGCCCGGGGACTAGCGGAGCAGATACGCAGTATTTT; CDR3: CASSPGTSGADTQYF
J: TRBJ1-2; D: .; V: TRBV6-2/TRBV6-3; size: .; DNA: TGTGCCAGCAGTTCGACGGCGGAAGGAGGTGGCTACACCTTC; CDR3: CASSSTAEGGGYTF
J: TRBJ2-5; D: TRBD2; V: TRBV7-9; size: .; DNA: TGTGCCAGCAGCCGGACTAGCGGGAGTGGCTCCCAAGAGACCCAGTACTTC; CDR3: CASSRTSGSGSQETQYF
J: TRBJ1-5; D: TRBD1; V: TRBV18; size: .; DNA: TGTGCCAGCTCACCGACAGGGGGGGGCAATCAGCCCCAGCATTTT; CDR3: CASSPTGGGNQPQHF
J: TRBJ2-1; D: TRBD2; V: TRBV10-3; size: .; DNA: TGTGCCATCAGTGTAAGCGGGAGTCTAAATGAGCAGTTCTTC; CDR3: CAISVSGSLNEQFF
J: TRBJ1-4; D: .; V: TRBV11-2; size: .; DNA: TGTGCCAGCAGCTTAGACCCTTTTCCGGAAAAACTGTTTTTT; CDR3: CASSLDPFPEKLFF
J: TRBJ1-1; D: .; V: TRBV6-6; size: .; DNA: TGTGCCAGCAGTAACAAACGAGGGAACACTGAAGCTTTCTTT; CDR3: CASSNKRGNTEAFF
J: TRBJ2-7; D: TRBD1; V: TRBV5-1; size: .; DNA: TGCGCCAGCAGCTCGTCCGGGACAGGGCGTGAGCAGTACTTC; CDR3: CASSSSGTGREQYF
J: TRBJ2-1; D: .; V: TRBV12-5; size: .; DNA: TGTGCTAGTGGTACTTACAATGAGCAGTTCTTC; CDR3: CASGTYNEQFF
J: TRBJ2-7; D: .; V: TRBV27; size: .; DNA: TGTGCCAGCAGTTCCTTCAGGAGCTCCTACGAGCAGTACTTC; CDR3: CASSSFRSSYEQYF
J: TRBJ2-7; D: TRBD1; V: TRBV10-1; size: .; DNA: TGCGCCAGCAGTGAGTCGGGACAGTTCTACGAGCAGTACTTC; CDR3: CASSESGQFYEQYF
J: TRBJ2-7; D: TRBD2; V: TRBV5-1; size: .; DNA: TGCGCCAGCAGCCGCGGGACTAGCGGGAGGGCCATCGAGCAGTACTTC; CDR3: CASSRGTSGRAIEQYF
J: TRBJ1-4; D: TRBD1; V: TRBV2; size: .; DNA: TGTGCCAGCAGTAGCAGACAGGGCTCGCGCGAAAAACTGTTTTTT; CDR3: CASSSRQGSREKLFF
J: TRBJ2-1; D: .; V: TRBV10-3; size: .; DNA: TGTGCCCCACCGAGGGGGCAGTTCTTC; CDR3: CAPPRGQFF
J: TRBJ2-1; D: TRBD2; V: TRBV7-2; size: .; DNA: TGTGCCAGCAGCCCCTCGGGGGCTAGCGGGAGGGGGGAGCAGTTCTTC; CDR3: CASSPSGASGRGEQFF
J: TRBJ2-1; D: .; V: TRBV19; size: .; DNA: TGTGCCAGTAGTATAGGGGCGACAAACAATGAGCAGTTCTTC; CDR3: CASSIGATNNEQFF
J: TRBJ2-3; D: TRBD1; V: TRBV6-5; size: .; DNA: TGTGCCAGCAGTTCGGGACAGGGGGGCACAGATACGCAGTATTTT; CDR3: CASSSGQGGTDTQYF
J: TRBJ2-7; D: TRBD2; V: TRBV28; size: .; DNA: TGTGCCAGCAGGCTAGCGGGAGGAAACTCCTACGAGCAGTACTTC; CDR3: CASRLAGGNSYEQYF
J: TRBJ2-3; D: .; V: TRBV27; size: .; DNA: TGTGCCAGCAGTTTACTATCCGAACCCCTCCGCCCAGATACGCAGTATTTT; CDR3: CASSLLSEPLRPDTQYF
J: TRBJ2-5; D: TRBD2; V: TRBV4-3; size: .; DNA: TGCGCCAGCAGCCAAGGAAGGTCTGCTAGCGGGCGGTACCAAGAGACCCAGTACTTC; CDR3: CASSQGRSASGRYQETQYF
J: TRBJ2-3; D: .; V: TRBV6-5; size: .; DNA: TGTGCCGCGCCGAGCCCCCGCACAGATACGCAGTATTTT; CDR3: CAAPSPRTDTQYF
J: TRBJ2-7; D: .; V: TRBV7-8; size: few; DNA: TGTGCCAGCAGCCGAGGACAACGGGCGGTAGGGACCGCCTACGAGCAGTACTTC; CDR3: CASSRGQRAVGTAYEQYF
J: TRBJ2-5; D: .; V: TRBV7-6; size: .; DNA: TGTGCCAGCAGCTTAGAGGCACCTGTTCAAGAGACCCAGTACTTC; CDR3: CASSLEAPVQETQYF
J: TRBJ2-5; D: .; V: TRBV6-1; size: .; DNA: TGTGCCAGCAGTGATGTGCAGGGTAGGATGGGATTGGAGACCCAGTACTTC; CDR3: CASSDVQGRMGLETQYF
J: TRBJ2-7; D: .; V: TRBV6-5; size: .; DNA: TGTGCCAGCAGCCCCGGCCCGATGGGGCAGTACTTC; CDR3: CASSPGPMGQYF
J: TRBJ2-7; D: TRBD2; V: TRBV30; size: .; DNA: TGTGCCTGGCCCAAGGAACTAGCGGGAGTTCAGCTCTACGAGCAGTACTTC; CDR3: CAWPKELAGVQLYEQYF
J: TRBJ2-7; D: TRBD1; V: TRBV28; size: .; DNA: TGTGCCACCATCCGGGACAGGAGTTACTACGAGCAGTACTTC; CDR3: CATIRDRSYYEQYF
J: TRBJ2-2; D: .; V: TRBV29-1; size: .; DNA: TGCAGCGTTGAAGATCTTCGTATCGCGAACACCGGGGAGCTGTTTTTT; CDR3: CSVEDLRIANTGELFF